The entry below gives a single T cell receptor beta chain sequence along with its context. Its antigen is unidentified. This specimen belongs to a study of identifying expanded T cells in peripheral blood. Study-level findings and limits: About 1.3 clones differed between technical replicates, versus approximately 16 and 20 over time.

Germline lookup yields CDR1 LNHDA and CDR2 SQIVND (reference sequence). Between the trimmed V and J ends, which lost 6 bases and 5 bases, there was a span of 22 bases. This CDR3 has 16 residues. Produced via immunoSEQ multiplex PCR; TCRdb's table is partial and in-frame only. There are approximately 83,000 clones in the sample; roughly 84% occur only once, and 4% to 5.5% lies in the top ten. V is TRBV19 and J is TRBJ1-2; D is possibly TRBD1 (6 bases). Sequences were obtained from blood. The receptor was isolated from a person between 18 and 69 years old in good health. In DNA form, the CDR3 reads TGTGCCAGTAGACGAAATTTACAGGGACTGGAATATGGCTACACCTTC. It codes for CASRRNLQGLEYGYTF. The whole variable domain, remainder taken from reference TRBV19 and TRBJ1-2, is DGGITQSPKYLFRKEGQNVTLSCEQNLNHDAMYWYRQDPGQGLRLIYYSQIVNDFQKGDIAEGYSVSREKKESFPLTVTSAQKNPTAFYLCASRRNLQGLEYGYTFGSGTRLTVV.